This paragraph covers one TCR beta chain sequence. Its antigen remains unidentified. The sample comes from a study of blood T cells in healthy people across ages. Findings and caveats of the study: When one million T cells were used, diversity estimates were thought to be underestimates.

A J-beta primer mix and a sample-barcoded 5' primer were used in a second PCR of roughly 7 to 12 cycles. TCRdb called the 5' RACE reads again in MiXCR, with one record for every CDR3 protein. The sample shows some 1,800,000 distinct CDR3 sequences, about two fifths of them seen only once. Germline CDR1 KGHDR, CDR2 SFDVKD. The CDR3 has 15 residues. V was clipped by 3 bases and J by 8 bases; unmatched bases: 7. Peripheral blood was drawn, roughly 10 milliliters per donor. A minimum of 5.5 micrograms of total RNA was extracted per sample. This chain joins TRBV24-1 and TRBJ1-5, with 9 bases fitting TRBD1. The receptor was isolated from a human donor in good health. Sequencing used blood. DNA of the CDR3: TGTGCCACCAGTGATCCCAACAGGGGGCCAGAGCCCCAGCATTTT. Protein product: CATSDPNRGPEPQHF.